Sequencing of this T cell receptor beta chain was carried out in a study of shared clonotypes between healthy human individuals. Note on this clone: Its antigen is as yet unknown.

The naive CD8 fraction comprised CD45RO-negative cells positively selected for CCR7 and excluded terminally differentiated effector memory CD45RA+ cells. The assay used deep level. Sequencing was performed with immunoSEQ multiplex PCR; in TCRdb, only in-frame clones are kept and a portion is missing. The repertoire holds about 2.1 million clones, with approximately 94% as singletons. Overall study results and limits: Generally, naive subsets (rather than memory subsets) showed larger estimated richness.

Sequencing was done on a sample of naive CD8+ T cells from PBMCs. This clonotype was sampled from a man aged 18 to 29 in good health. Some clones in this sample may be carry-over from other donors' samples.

CDR3 coding DNA: TGTGCCAGCAGCGGAACGGGACTAGGACCCGAGCAGTACTTC. It is translated as CASSGTGLGPEQYF. This chain connects TRBV9 to TRBJ2-7; 8 nucleotides match TRBD2. The CDR3 is made up of 14 amino acids. Germline CDR1 reads SGDLS; CDR2 reads YYNGEE. Trimming at V came to 3 bases and at J to 6 bases, leaving 8 bases not matched to a gene.